These 2 T cell receptor beta chains were all obtained from the same sample, sequenced in a study of blood T cell repertoires in COVID-19. The protocol was immunoSEQ multiplex PCR, while the TCRdb copy is restricted to in-frame clones and leaves out a portion. Of about 80,000 clones in the sample, approximately 80% were seen once. Sequenced material: peripheral blood. The origin of the receptors is a woman of 80 years or more with acute or convalescent COVID-19.

V usage is TRBV6-5 and J usage is TRBJ1-1; D might be TRBD1 (6 bases). Per germline, CDR1 MNHEY and CDR2 SVGAGI. The CDR3 is 15 residues long. The germline V and J ends were trimmed by 5 bases and 2 bases, with 15 bases remaining between them. The CDR3 loop reads CASSHPGGANTEAFF. The CDR3 DNA reads as TGTGCCAGCAGTCATCCGGGGGGGGCCAACACTGAAGCTTTCTTT.

The V call is TRBV20-1, the J call TRBJ2-1, with 13 bases fitting TRBD2. V was pared by 3 bases and J by 10 bases, with 6 bases of the junction left unmatched. This CDR3 comprises 14 residues. Germline lookup yields CDR1 DFQATT and CDR2 SNEGSKA (reference sequence). DNA of the CDR3: TGCAGTGCTAGTCTAACTAGCGGGGGGGGCGAGCAGTTCTTC. It translates to CSASLTSGGGEQFF.